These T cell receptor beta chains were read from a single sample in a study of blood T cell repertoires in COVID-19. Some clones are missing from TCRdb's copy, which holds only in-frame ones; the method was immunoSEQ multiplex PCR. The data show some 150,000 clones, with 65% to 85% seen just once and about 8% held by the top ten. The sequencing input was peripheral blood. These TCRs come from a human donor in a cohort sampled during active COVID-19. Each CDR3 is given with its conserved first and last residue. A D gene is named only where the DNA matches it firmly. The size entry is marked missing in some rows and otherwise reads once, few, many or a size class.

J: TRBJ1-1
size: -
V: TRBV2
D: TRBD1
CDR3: CASRNPGTVNTEAFF
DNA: TGTGCCAGCAGAAACCCCGGGACAGTTAACACTGAAGCTTTCTTT

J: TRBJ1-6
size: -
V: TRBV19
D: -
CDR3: CASSAQESYNSPLHF
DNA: TGTGCCAGTAGTGCACAGGAAAGCTATAATTCACCCCTCCACTTT

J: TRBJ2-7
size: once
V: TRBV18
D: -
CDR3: CASSPKPPSDEQYF
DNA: TGTGCCAGCTCACCGAAACCCCCGTCGGACGAGCAGTACTTC

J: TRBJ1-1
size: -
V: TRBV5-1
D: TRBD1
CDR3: CASSYDRVATEAFF
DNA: TGCGCCAGCAGCTACGACAGGGTGGCCACTGAAGCTTTCTTT

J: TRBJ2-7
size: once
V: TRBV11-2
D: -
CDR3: CASSRGGTGSYEQYF
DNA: TGTGCCAGCAGCCGGGGGGGGACAGGGTCCTACGAGCAGTACTTC

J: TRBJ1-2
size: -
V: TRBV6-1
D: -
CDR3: CASSDPWGGYTF
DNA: TGTGCCAGCAGTGACCCATGGGGCGGCTACACCTTC

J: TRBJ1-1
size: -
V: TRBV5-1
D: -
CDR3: CASSKGGGNTEAFF
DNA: TGCGCCAGCAGCAAGGGAGGGGGGAACACTGAAGCTTTCTTT

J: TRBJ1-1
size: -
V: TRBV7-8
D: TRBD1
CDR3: CASSRTDRGKPEAFF
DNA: TGTGCCAGCAGCCGGACGGACAGGGGGAAGCCTGAAGCTTTCTTT

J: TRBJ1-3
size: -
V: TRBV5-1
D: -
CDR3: CASSSDRPTGNTIYF
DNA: TGCGCCAGCAGCTCCGACAGGCCAACTGGAAACACCATATATTTT

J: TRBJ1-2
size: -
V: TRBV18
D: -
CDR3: CASSPAGTDYGYTF
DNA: TGTGCCAGCTCACCGGCAGGAACCGACTATGGCTACACCTTC

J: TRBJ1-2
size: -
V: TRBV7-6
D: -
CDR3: CASRRNGQWGYGYTF
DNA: TGTGCCAGCCGCCGAAACGGACAGTGGGGCTATGGCTACACCTTC

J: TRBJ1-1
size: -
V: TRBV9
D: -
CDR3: CASSVGVMLNTEAFF
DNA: TGTGCCAGCAGCGTAGGAGTCATGTTGAACACTGAAGCTTTCTTT

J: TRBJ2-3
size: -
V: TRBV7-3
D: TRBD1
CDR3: CASSDNRDRGRDTQYF
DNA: TGTGCCAGCAGCGACAACCGGGACAGGGGGCGTGATACGCAGTATTTT

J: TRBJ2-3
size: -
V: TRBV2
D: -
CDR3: CASRLLADTQYF
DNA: TGTGCCAGCAGATTACTAGCAGATACGCAGTATTTT

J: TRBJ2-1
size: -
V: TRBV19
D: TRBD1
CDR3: CASSIYRGRGEQFF
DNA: TGTGCCAGTAGTATCTACAGGGGGCGGGGTGAGCAGTTCTTC

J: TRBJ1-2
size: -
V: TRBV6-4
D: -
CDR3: CASSDSEGLSYYGYTF
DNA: TGTGCCAGCAGTGACTCAGAGGGTTTGTCGTACTATGGCTACACCTTC

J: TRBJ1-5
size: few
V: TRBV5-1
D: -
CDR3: CASSLGSGNQPQHF
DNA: TGCGCCAGCAGCTTGGGGTCAGGCAATCAGCCCCAGCATTTT

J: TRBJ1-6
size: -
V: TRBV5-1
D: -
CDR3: CASSFEGVNSPLHF
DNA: TGCGCCAGCAGCTTCGAGGGGGTGAACTCACCCCTCCACTTT

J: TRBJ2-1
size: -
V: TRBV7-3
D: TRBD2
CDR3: CASSFNDGTRQFF
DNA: TGTGCCAGCAGCTTTAACGATGGGACTAGGCAGTTCTTC

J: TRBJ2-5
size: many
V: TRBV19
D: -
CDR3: CASSSLAAETQYF
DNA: TGTGCCAGTAGTTCACTAGCTGCGGAGACCCAGTACTTC

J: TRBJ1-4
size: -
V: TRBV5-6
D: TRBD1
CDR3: CASSVDRVTTNEKLFF
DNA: TGTGCCAGCAGCGTGGACAGGGTAACAACTAATGAAAAACTGTTTTTT

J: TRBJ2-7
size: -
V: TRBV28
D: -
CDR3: CASSFSLGGSYEQYF
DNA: TGTGCCAGCAGTTTTAGTTTGGGCGGGTCCTACGAGCAGTACTTC

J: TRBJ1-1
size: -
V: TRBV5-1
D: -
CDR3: CASSLRSTLNTEAFF
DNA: TGCGCCAGCAGCTTGCGGTCCACCCTGAACACTGAAGCTTTCTTT

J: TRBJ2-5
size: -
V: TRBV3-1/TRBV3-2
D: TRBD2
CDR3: CASSQEIERGRRGETQYF
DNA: TGTGCCAGCAGCCAAGAGATAGAGCGGGGGAGACGGGGAGAGACCCAGTACTTC